This record covers a single TCR beta chain. Its antigen remains unknown. Read sequence stops 3 residues before the CDR3 end, and the germline J gene provides the missing end. The data were taken from a study of Tregs in tolerant kidney transplant recipients. Study observations and caveats: Some patients' samples used different primers over time, so nucleotide sequences weren't comparable. Donor-specific Treg expansion exceeded global Treg expansion in tolerant patients, suggesting antigen drive. Validation in larger populations is needed because few patients were studied. The most relevant donor-specific Treg TCRbeta repertoire apparently came from expansion with activated donor B cells.

The nonmyeloablative bone marrow transplants came from related graft donors, with transient mixed chimerism. The table came from immunoSEQ multiplex PCR; TCRdb's copy has only in-frame clones and leaves some out. The sample's table shows some 22,000 clones. Per germline, CDR1 MNHEY and CDR2 SVGEGT. The germline V and J ends were trimmed by 2 bases and 7 bases, with 9 bases remaining between them. The CDR3 has 13 residues. The receptor was derived from a human patient who received a combined kidney and bone marrow transplant. Some T cells may be supplied by the graft donor. Sequenced here: CD4+ T cells from blood (PBMCs), sampled 6 months after the transplant. This chain links TRBV6-2 or TRBV6-3 with TRBJ2-1; a weak D match, TRBD2 (6 bases). The CDR3 reads CASSYLLANEQFF. The CDR3 DNA, read in part, is TGTGCCAGCAGTTACCTACTAGCAAATGAG.